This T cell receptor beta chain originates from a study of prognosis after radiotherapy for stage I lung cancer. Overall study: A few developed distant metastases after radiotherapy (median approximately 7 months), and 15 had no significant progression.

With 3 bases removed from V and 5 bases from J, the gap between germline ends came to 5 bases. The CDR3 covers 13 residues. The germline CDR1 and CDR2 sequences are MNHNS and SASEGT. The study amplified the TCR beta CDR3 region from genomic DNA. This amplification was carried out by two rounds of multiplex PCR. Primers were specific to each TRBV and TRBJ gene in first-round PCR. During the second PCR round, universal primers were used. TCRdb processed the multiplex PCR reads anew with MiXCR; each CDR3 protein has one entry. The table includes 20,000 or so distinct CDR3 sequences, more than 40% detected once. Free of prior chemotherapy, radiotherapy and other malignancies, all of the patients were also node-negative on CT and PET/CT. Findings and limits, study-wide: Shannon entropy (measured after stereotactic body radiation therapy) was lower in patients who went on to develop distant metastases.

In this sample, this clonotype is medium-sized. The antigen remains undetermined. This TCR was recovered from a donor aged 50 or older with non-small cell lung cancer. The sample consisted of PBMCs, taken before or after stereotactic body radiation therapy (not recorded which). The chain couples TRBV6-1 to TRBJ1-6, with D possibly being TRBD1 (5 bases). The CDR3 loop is CASSDRDNSPLHF. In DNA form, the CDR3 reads TGTGCCAGCAGTGACAGGGATAATTCACCCCTCCACTTT.